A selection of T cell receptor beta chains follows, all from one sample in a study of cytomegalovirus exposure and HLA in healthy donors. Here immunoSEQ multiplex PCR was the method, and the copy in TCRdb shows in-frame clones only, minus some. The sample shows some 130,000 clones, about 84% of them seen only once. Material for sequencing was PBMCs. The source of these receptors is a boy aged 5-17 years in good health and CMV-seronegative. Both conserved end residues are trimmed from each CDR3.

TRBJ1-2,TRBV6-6,ASRTGTVNYGYT
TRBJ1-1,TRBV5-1,ASSPGQGAFTEAF
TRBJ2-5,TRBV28,ASSMGPRAPGVFQETQY
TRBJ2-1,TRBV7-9,ASSPVLAGEGREQF
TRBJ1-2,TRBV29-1,SVTGQGSYGYT
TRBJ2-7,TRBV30,AWSPRLVIAYEQY
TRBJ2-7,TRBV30,AWMGLAGGRAYEQY
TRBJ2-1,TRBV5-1,ASSLGLADYNEQF
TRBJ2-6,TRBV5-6,ASSLRRDRGQSGANVLT
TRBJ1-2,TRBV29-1,SVAGENYGYT
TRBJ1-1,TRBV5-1,ASSPQDRGFENTEAF
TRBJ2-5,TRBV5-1,ASSPRLAGEETQY
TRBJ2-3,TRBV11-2,ASSPGVVRDTQY
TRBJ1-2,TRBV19,ASSSTYPRDRVVGRGYT
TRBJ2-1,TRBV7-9,ASSLRGGQYGNEQF
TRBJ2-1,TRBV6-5,ASSSSSGPFNEQF
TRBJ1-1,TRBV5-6,ASSSPPAPGTEAF
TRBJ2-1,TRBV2,ASSADRGSYNEQF
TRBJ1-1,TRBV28,ASSYGEGGTEAF
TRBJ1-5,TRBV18,ASSHTDRGLWEPQH
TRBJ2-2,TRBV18,ASSPPVPGQGMAGELF
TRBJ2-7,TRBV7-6,ASSLGGGFTYEQY
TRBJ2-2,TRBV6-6,ASSRDREATGELF
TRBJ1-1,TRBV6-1,ASNPGIGTEAF
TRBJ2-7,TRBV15,ATSRGGTGQYLEQY
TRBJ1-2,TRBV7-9,ASSLVRGGANYGYT
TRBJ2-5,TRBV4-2,ASSQGSGEETQY
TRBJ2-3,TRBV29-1,SVEGGAGSRAQY
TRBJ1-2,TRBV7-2,ASSFTGGGNYGYT
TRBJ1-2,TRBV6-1,ASSVATGFSYGYT
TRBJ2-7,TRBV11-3,ASSPGTSRGY
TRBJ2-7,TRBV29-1,SVRDYTYEQY
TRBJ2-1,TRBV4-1,ASSRTSGSNEQF
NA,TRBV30,AWSRDREYYEQY
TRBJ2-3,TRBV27,ASSWGQGADTQY
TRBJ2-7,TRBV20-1,NALKTGGQY
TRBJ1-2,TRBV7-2,ASSFSWTVYGYT
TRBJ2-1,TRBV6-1,ASPPGTGAGGEQF
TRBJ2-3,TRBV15,ATSRGGQGAGDTQY
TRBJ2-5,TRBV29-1,SIAAGIIETQY
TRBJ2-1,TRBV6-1,ASSERTGENNEQF
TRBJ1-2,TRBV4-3,ASSQEMGAGYT
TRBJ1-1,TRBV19,ASSILSTANTEAF
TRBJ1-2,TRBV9,ASSLQGTYGYT
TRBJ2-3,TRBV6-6,AGGFGGSGVDTQY